The 7 T cell receptor beta chains in this list originate from one sample, sequenced in a study of shared clonotypes between healthy human individuals. Assay used: immunoSEQ multiplex PCR; TCRdb lists only in-frame clones, some missing. This sample has 2 million to 3 million clones, with 80% to 95% found just once. Sequencing was done on a sample of naive CD4+ T cells from PBMCs. Subset in this sample: CD45RA+ positively selected. These receptor sequences come from a man between 18 and 29 years old in good health. Some clones in this sample may be carry-over from other donors' samples.

J is TRBJ1-3 and V is TRBV19, with D possibly matching TRBD1 (5 bases). Trimming removed 6 bases at V and 4 bases at J, with 16 bases between. Looked up from germline, CDR1 is LNHDA and CDR2 is SQIVND (reference sequence). This CDR3 has 15 residues. The CDR3 DNA reads TGTGCCAGTAGGTCAATTCCAACAGGAGGAAACACCATATATTTT. As protein: CASRSIPTGGNTIYF. Using reference TRBV19 and TRBJ1-3 for the parts outside the CDR3, the full variable domain is DGGITQSPKYLFRKEGQNVTLSCEQNLNHDAMYWYRQDPGQGLRLIYYSQIVNDFQKGDIAEGYSVSREKKESFPLTVTSAQKNPTAFYLCASRSIPTGGNTIYFGEGSWLTVV.

The CDR3 reads CASSRDGSSSYEQYF. In DNA, the CDR3 is TGTGCCAGCAGCCGGGACGGTTCAAGCTCCTACGAGCAGTACTTC. The V gene is TRBV7-3, the J gene TRBJ2-7, with D possibly being TRBD1 or TRBD2 (5 bases each). The CDR3 length is 15 residues. The germline CDR1 and CDR2 sequences are SGHTA and FQGTGA. Trimming shortened V by 5 bases and J by 0 bases, and 14 bases separated the two germline ends.

V is TRBV4-1 and J is TRBJ2-7; tentatively, D is TRBD1 (5 bases). The length of the CDR3 is 14 residues. Germline V lookup: CDR1 MGHRA, CDR2 YSYEKL. The V end lost 3 bases, the J end lost 0 bases, and 9 bases lay between the germline ends. Written as DNA, the CDR3 is TGCGCCAGCAGCCAGGAGACAGCCTCCTACGAGCAGTACTTC. Translated: CASSQETASYEQYF.

The rearrangement links TRBV25-1 to TRBJ2-5; D uncertain. Deletions cut 6 bases from V and 3 bases from J, with 14 bases between. Germline assignment: CDR1 MGHDK and CDR2 SYGVNS. The CDR3 consists of 14 residues. The CDR3 DNA sequence: TGTGCCAGCAGAGGGCGAACGGTAAAAGAGACCCAGTACTTC. Encoded protein: CASRGRTVKETQYF.

The chain combines TRBV7-3 with TRBJ2-1; tentative D call: TRBD1 (6 bases). The V and J ends lost 2 bases and 0 bases respectively, with 11 bases between them. There are 16 residues in the CDR3. Germline CDR1 is SGHTA and CDR2 is FQGTGA. The CDR3 sequence: CASSLDKDSSYNEQFF. The CDR3 nucleotides read TGTGCCAGCAGCTTAGATAAGGACAGCTCCTACAATGAGCAGTTCTTC.

This clone was observed a single time. V is TRBV28 and J is TRBJ2-7; maybe TRBD1 (5 bases). Germline-derived CDR1 and CDR2 are MDHEN and SYDVKM. CDR3 length equals 16 residues. The V end was cut by 6 bases, the J end by 5 bases, with 23 bases between. This CDR3 reads CASSNPLNWGKDEQYF. CDR3 sequence (DNA): TGTGCCAGCAGCAACCCCCTTAACTGGGGCAAGGACGAGCAGTACTTC. Filled out from reference TRBV28 and TRBJ2-7, the complete variable domain reads DVKVTQSSRYLVKRTGEKVFLECVQDMDHENMFWYRQDPGLGLRLIYFSYDVKMKEKGDIPEGYSVSREKKERFSLILESASTNQTSMYLCASSNPLNWGKDEQYFGPGTRLTVT.

The chain links TRBV6-5 to TRBJ1-1, with D perhaps TRBD1 (6 bases). V lost 5 bases, J lost 7 bases, and 17 bases lay in between. The CDR3 is 14 amino acids. Germline V gene data show CDR1 as MNHEY and CDR2 as SVGAGI. The CDR3 sequence is CASSAQQGILEAFF. The CDR3 nucleotides read TGTGCCAGCAGTGCCCAACAGGGTATACTTGAAGCTTTCTTT.